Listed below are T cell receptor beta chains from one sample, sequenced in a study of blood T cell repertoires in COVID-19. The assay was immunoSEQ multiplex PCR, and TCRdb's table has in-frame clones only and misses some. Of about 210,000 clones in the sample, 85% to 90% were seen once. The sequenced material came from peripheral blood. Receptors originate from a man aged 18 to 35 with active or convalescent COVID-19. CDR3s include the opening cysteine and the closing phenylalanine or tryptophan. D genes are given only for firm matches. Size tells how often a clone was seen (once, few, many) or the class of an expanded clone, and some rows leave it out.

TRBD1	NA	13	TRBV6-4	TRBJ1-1	CASGLDRGTEAFF	TGTGCCAGCGGATTGGACAGGGGAACTGAAGCTTTCTTT
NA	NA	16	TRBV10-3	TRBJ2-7	CAISESGGISSYEQYF	TGTGCCATCAGTGAGTCAGGCGGTATTAGCTCCTACGAGCAGTACTTC
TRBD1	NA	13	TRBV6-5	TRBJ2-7	CASSLTGSYEQYF	TGTGCCAGCAGTTTGACAGGGAGCTACGAGCAGTACTTC
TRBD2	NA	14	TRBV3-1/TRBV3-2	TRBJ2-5	CASSQGSGGETQYF	TGTGCCAGCAGCCAGGGGTCGGGAGGAGAGACCCAGTACTTC
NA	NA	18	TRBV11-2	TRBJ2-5	CASSQSATRVVIQETQYF	TGTGCCAGCAGCCAAAGTGCTACGCGGGTGGTTATACAAGAGACCCAGTACTTC
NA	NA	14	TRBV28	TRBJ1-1	CASTIQDRDSEAFF	TGTGCCAGCACCATCCAGGACCGGGATAGTGAAGCTTTCTTT
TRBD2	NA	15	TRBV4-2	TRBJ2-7	CASSQEGLAAYEQYF	TGTGCCAGCAGCCAAGAGGGACTAGCGGCCTACGAGCAGTACTTC
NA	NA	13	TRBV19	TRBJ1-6	CASRNVASSPLHF	TGTGCCAGTAGGAATGTAGCAAGCTCACCCCTCCACTTT
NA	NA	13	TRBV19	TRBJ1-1	CASTGRVDTEAFF	TGTGCCAGCACTGGGAGGGTGGACACTGAAGCTTTCTTT
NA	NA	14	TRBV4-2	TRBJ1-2	CASSRRTDLYGYTF	TGTGCCAGCAGCCGCAGGACAGACCTCTATGGCTACACCTTC
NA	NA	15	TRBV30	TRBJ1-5	CAWIPAGVGNQPQHF	TGTGCCTGGATCCCTGCTGGAGTAGGAAACCAGCCCCAGCATTTT
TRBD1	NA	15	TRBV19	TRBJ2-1	CASRLDRARNNEQFF	TGTGCCAGTAGGCTAGACAGGGCGCGGAACAATGAGCAGTTCTTC
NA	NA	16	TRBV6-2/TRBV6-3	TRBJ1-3	CASSPAFDSSGDTIYF	TGTGCCAGCAGTCCGGCGTTCGACAGCTCGGGGGACACCATATATTTT
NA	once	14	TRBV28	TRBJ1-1	CATKGERLNTEAFF	TGTGCCACTAAGGGGGAAAGGCTGAACACTGAAGCTTTCTTT
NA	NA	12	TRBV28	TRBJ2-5	CASNGRVETQYF	TGTGCCAGCAACGGCAGGGTAGAGACCCAGTACTTC
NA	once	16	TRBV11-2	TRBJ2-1	CASSLGSWDSYNEQFF	TGTGCCAGCAGCTTAGGATCGTGGGACTCTTACAATGAGCAGTTCTTC
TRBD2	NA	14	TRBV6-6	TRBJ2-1	CASSYSETSGSGFF	TGTGCCAGCAGTTACTCGGAAACTAGCGGGAGTGGATTCTTC